This TCR beta chain was documented in a study of T cell responses to AZD1222 COVID-19 vaccine. Study-level results: Spike-specific TCR repertoires showed rising breadth and depth after two AZD1222 doses. The number of AZD1222 recipients seropositive at baseline was only 5 to 7.

As for this clone: Its antigen is undetermined.

The assay was immunoSEQ multiplex PCR, and TCRdb's table has in-frame clones only and misses some. This table holds 150,000 to 200,000 clones, approximately 86% found once. This CDR3 is built from 14 residues. Germline V gives CDR1 MDHEN, CDR2 SYDVKM. J lost 7 bases, V lost 2 bases, and 3 bases had no gene match. The starting material was peripheral blood, obtained 28 days after the second AZD1222 dose. The receptor was isolated from an adult who received the AZD1222 COVID-19 vaccine. The chain is built from TRBV28 and TRBJ1-5, with 9 bases aligning to TRBD1. The CDR3 sequence is CASSLGQGRQPQHF. CDR3 bases: TGTGCCAGCAGTTTAGGACAGGGGAGGCAGCCCCAGCATTTT.